The next 8 T cell receptor beta chains were all read from a single sample in a study of shared clonotypes between healthy human individuals (dated by TCRdb to 2020 to 2022). Library creation used the immunoSEQ multiplex PCR assay. The source is immuneACCESS, and TCRdb retained only in-frame sequences with V and J called. Part of the clones is not carried over; for the studies checked, unresolved V genes explain less than half of this, and the remainder is unexplained. The sample profile shows fewer than 850,000 clones; roughly 70% of them were found once. Of the sample, approximately 1.8% is held by the ten largest clones. The sequenced sample consisted of memory CD4+ T cells sorted from blood. Reading the label with the study, this specimen's cell subset or site is: CD45RA-negative fraction. These receptors were taken from a woman in her 30s in good health.

The chain is built from TRBV5-1 and TRBJ2-6; D gene ambiguous. Germline V gives CDR1 SGHRS, CDR2 YFSETQ. The V end lost 0 bases, the J end lost 2 bases, and 6 bases lay between the germline ends. This CDR3 has 15 residues. The CDR3, as DNA: TGCGCCAGCAGCTTGGCGACCCCTGGGGCCAACGTCCTGACTTTC. It translates to CASSLATPGANVLTF.

CDR3 loop: CASSQQGSKNTQYF. CDR3 DNA sequence: TGTGCCAGCAGCCAACAGGGATCGAAGAATACGCAGTATTTT. The V gene is TRBV27, the J gene TRBJ2-3; tentatively, D is TRBD1 (6 bases). V dropped 6 bases and J dropped 7 bases, with 17 bases sitting between them. The CDR3 has 14 residues. Germline CDR1 and CDR2: MNHEY and SMNVEV (reference sequence).

V and J are TRBV19 and TRBJ1-1; D is unresolved. The CDR3 contains 13 residues. Trimming took 6 bases from V and 1 from J, leaving 9 bases between them. The germline CDR1 and CDR2 sequences are LNHDA and SQIVND (reference sequence). The CDR3 DNA is TGTGCCAGTAGGCGCAGACAGAACACTGAAGCTTTCTTT. This sequence encodes CASRRRQNTEAFF.

The chain couples TRBV27 to TRBJ1-2; TRBD1 might be the D (5 bases). The germline CDR1 and CDR2 sequences are MNHEY and SMNVEV (reference sequence). The CDR3 has 14 amino acids. Trimming took off 3 bases at V and 3 bases at J, with 11 bases between the two ends. The CDR3 nucleotides read TGTGCCAGCAGTTTGGGGCAGGGTCACTATGGCTACACCTTC. This sequence encodes CASSLGQGHYGYTF.

This clone is a singleton in its sample. V gene TRBV9 combines with J gene TRBJ2-1; TRBD1 might be the D (6 bases). CDR1 is SGDLS and CDR2 is YYNGEE in the germline V gene. The CDR3 loop spans 14 amino acids. Trimming shortened V by 7 bases and J by 4 bases, and 15 bases separated the two germline ends. The CDR3 DNA follows: TGTGCCAGCGGGGGCAGCCTCTATTACAATGAGCAGTTCTTC. The encoded protein is CASGGSLYYNEQFF.

This clone was recorded many times. This sequence joins TRBV28 and TRBJ1-1, with no clear D. The germline gives CDR1 MDHEN, CDR2 SYDVKM. CDR3 length: 13 amino acids. Trimming took 3 bases from V and 11 from J, leaving 16 bases between them. DNA for the CDR3: TGTGCCAGCAGTTTTCACTGGGCCCACGGGGCTTTCTTT. Amino acids: CASSFHWAHGAFF.

This chain connects TRBV11-2 to TRBJ2-7; perhaps TRBD1 as D (6 bases). Looked up from germline, CDR1 is SGHAT and CDR2 is FQNNGV. Trimming left V 5 bases short and J 5 bases short, with 10 bases between. The CDR3 consists of 12 residues. The CDR3 sequence is CASSPGVDEQYF. In nucleotides, the CDR3 is TGTGCCAGCAGCCCAGGGGTTGACGAGCAGTACTTC.

The chain has TRBV19 and TRBJ2-3, with a possible D match to TRBD2 (5 bases). Germline CDR1 and CDR2: LNHDA and SQIVND (reference sequence). This CDR3 has 15 amino acids. Trimming pared 4 bases from V and 10 bases from J, leaving 21 bases between. The CDR3 DNA reads as TGTGCCAGTAGTACCCAAAGACTATCTCGTGAGGCGCAGTATTTT. This sequence encodes CASSTQRLSREAQYF.